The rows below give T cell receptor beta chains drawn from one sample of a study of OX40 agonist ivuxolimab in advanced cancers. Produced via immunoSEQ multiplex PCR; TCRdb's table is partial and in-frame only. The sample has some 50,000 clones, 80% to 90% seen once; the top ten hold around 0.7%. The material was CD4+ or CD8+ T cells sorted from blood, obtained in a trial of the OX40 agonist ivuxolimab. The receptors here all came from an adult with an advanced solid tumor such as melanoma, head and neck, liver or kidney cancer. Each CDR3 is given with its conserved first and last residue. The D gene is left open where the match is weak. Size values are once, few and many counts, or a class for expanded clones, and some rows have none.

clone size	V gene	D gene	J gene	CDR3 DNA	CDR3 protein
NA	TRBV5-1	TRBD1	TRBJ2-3	TGCGCCAGTACAGGGGGCCAGAGCACAGATACGCAGTATTTT	CASTGGQSTDTQYF
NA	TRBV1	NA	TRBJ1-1	TGCACCAGCAGCCAAGGAGGGGGGCCTCCGGATACTGAAGCTTTCTTT	CTSSQGGGPPDTEAFF
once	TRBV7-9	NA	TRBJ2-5	TGTGCCAGCAGCTCATTACAGGGAGGGGCCCAGTACTTC	CASSSLQGGAQYF
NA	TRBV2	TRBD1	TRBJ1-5	TGTGCCAGCAGTGGGACAGGGGGTAACCAGCCCCAGCATTTT	CASSGTGGNQPQHF
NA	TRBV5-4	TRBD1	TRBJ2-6	TGTGCCAGCAGCCACGGACAGGGGGTGTCCTCTGGGGCCAACGTCCTGACTTTC	CASSHGQGVSSGANVLTF
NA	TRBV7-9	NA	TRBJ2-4	TGTGCCAGCAGCTTAGAAGTCGGGTTACACATTCAGTACTTC	CASSLEVGLHIQYF
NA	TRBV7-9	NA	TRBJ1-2	TGTGCCAGCAGCTTCCAGGGACGGGGTGGCTACACCTTC	CASSFQGRGGYTF
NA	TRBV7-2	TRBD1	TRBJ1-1	TGTGCCAGCAGCCAGACAGGGGGCACTGAAGCTTTCTTT	CASSQTGGTEAFF
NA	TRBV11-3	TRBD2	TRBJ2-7	TGTGCCAGCAGCTTAGTGGGTAGCGGGGGCTACGAGCAGTACTTC	CASSLVGSGGYEQYF
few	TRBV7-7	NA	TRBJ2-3	TGTGCCAGCAGCTTAGCGGCGTCGGCCGCAGATACGCAGTATTTT	CASSLAASAADTQYF
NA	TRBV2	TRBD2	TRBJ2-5	TGTGCCAGCCTTTCGGGGCGGGGGGAAGAGACCCAGTACTTC	CASLSGRGEETQYF
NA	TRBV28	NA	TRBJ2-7	TGTGCCAGCAGACTTAGACAGCTAACCTACGAGCAGTACTTC	CASRLRQLTYEQYF
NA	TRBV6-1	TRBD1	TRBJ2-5	TGTGCCAGCAGTGAATTAGGGGGCGGCATAGGAGAGACCCAGTACTTC	CASSELGGGIGETQYF
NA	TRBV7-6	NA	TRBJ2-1	TGTGCCAGCAGCTGGGGGGCGCGCAATGAGCAGTTCTTC	CASSWGARNEQFF
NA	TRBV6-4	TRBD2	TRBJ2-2	TGTGCCAGCACACGTAGGGGCGGGGGGCCCAACCCGAACACCGGGGAGCTGTTTTTT	CASTRRGGGPNPNTGELFF
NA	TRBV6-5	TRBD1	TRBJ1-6	TGTGCCAGCAGTTCGTCAGGGGGTGCCAATTCACCCCTCCACTTT	CASSSSGGANSPLHF
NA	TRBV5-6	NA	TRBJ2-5	TGTGCCAGCAGTTTAGAAGAGACCCAGTACTTC	CASSLEETQYF
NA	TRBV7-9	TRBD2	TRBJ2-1	TGTGCCAGCAGCCCGCGGGGAACTAGCGGGGGGTACAATGAGCAGTTCTTC	CASSPRGTSGGYNEQFF
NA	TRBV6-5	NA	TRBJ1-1	TGTGCCAGCAGTTACTCTCCAGCAACAGGTGAAGCTTTCTTT	CASSYSPATGEAFF
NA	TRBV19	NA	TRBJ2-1	TGTGCCAGTAGTATTCTTGGTGAGCAGTTCTTC	CASSILGEQFF
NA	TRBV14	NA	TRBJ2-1	TGTGCCAGCAGCCAAGATCCGGGCGGGGGCGCTTACAATGAGCAGTTCTTC	CASSQDPGGGAYNEQFF
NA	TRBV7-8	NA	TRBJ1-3	TGTGCCAGCAGCCCAAGACGTGAAGGAAACACCATATATTTT	CASSPRREGNTIYF
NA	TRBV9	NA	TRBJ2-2	TGTGCCAGCAACACAGGAGCGAACACCGGGGAGCTGTTTTTT	CASNTGANTGELFF
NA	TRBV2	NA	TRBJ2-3	TGTGCCAGCAGCCTCCGACTAGGCGGCACAGATACGCAGTATTTT	CASSLRLGGTDTQYF
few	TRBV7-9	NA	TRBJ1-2	TGTGCCAGCAGCGGTAGTGGTGGCTATGGCTACACCTTC	CASSGSGGYGYTF
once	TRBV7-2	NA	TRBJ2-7	TGTGCCAGCAGCTTACTTGGTACCTACGAGCAGTACTTC	CASSLLGTYEQYF
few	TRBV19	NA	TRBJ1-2	TGTGCCAGTAGGCGGGACCTCCGGGGGTCCTATGGCTACACCTTC	CASRRDLRGSYGYTF
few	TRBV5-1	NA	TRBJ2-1	TGCGCCAGCAGCTCCGGGGTAGGCCACAATGAGCAGTTCTTC	CASSSGVGHNEQFF
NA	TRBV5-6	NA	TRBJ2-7	TGTGCCAGCAGCTTTAGCACAGGGAGCTACGGCTACGAGCAGTACTTC	CASSFSTGSYGYEQYF
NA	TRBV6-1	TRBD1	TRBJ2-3	TGTGCCAGCAGCCTGGACAGGGGTGCAGATACGCAGTATTTT	CASSLDRGADTQYF
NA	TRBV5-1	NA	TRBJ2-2	TGCGCCAGCAGCTTGGACTCGAACACCGGGGAGCTGTTTTTT	CASSLDSNTGELFF
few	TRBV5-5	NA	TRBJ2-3	TGTGCCAGCAGCCTGGATTCAGATACGCAGTATTTT	CASSLDSDTQYF
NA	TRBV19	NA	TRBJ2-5	TGTGCCAGTAGAAGATCGGGGGTGGGGCAAGAGACCCAGTACTTC	CASRRSGVGQETQYF
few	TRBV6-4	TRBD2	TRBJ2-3	TGTGCCAGCAGTGACTCGGGACTAGCGGGGGGGACCAATACGCAGTATTTT	CASSDSGLAGGTNTQYF
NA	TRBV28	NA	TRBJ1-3	TGTGCCAGCAGTTTATTGTCAGGGAGCTCTGGAAACACCATATATTTT	CASSLLSGSSGNTIYF
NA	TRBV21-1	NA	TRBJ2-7	TGTGCCAGGAGCCGGGACAGTAAATTTTACGAGCAGTACTTC	CARSRDSKFYEQYF
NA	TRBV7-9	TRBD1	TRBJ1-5	TGTGCCAGCAGTCTAGACAGGGTCAATCAGCCCCAGCATTTT	CASSLDRVNQPQHF
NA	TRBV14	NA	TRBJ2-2	TGTGCCAGCAGCCCACAGTTGACCGGGGAGCTGTTTTTT	CASSPQLTGELFF
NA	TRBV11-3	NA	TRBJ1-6	TGTGCCAGCAGCTTAGAGGCAGGGAGCTACTCACCCCTCCACTTT	CASSLEAGSYSPLHF
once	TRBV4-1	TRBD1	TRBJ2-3	TGCGCCAGCAGCCAAGAGGGGGTCAGGGGGCGCCCAGATACGCAGTATTTT	CASSQEGVRGRPDTQYF
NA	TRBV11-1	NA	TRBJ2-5	TGTGCCAGCAGCCGAGGCCCGGGGGAGACCCAGTACTTC	CASSRGPGETQYF
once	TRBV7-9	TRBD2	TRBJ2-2	TGTGCCAGCAGCTTAGGCGGTCGACTAGCCACCGGGGAGCTGTTTTTT	CASSLGGRLATGELFF
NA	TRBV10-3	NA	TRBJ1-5	TGTGCCATCAGTGCCACGGGGGGGGACGGCAATCAGCCCCAGCATTTT	CAISATGGDGNQPQHF
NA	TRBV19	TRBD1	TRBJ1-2	TGTGCCAGTAGTACGGGACAGGGGGCACTAAACTATGGCTACACCTTC	CASSTGQGALNYGYTF
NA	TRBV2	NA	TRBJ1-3	TGTGGGGGGGCAAAACAGGTCCTCTCTGGAAACACCATATATTTT	CGGAKQVLSGNTIYF
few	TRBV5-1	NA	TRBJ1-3	TGCGCCAGCAGCTTGGGGAACTCTGGAAACACCATATATTTT	CASSLGNSGNTIYF
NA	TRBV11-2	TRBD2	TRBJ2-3	TGTGCCAGCAGACACCCCGGGGGGGCTGTAGATACGCAGTATTTT	CASRHPGGAVDTQYF
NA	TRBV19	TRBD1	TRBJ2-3	TGTGCCACTAGGACAGGGTGGGCAGATACGCAGTATTTT	CATRTGWADTQYF
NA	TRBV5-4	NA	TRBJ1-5	TGTGCCAGCAGACGCGGGACGGGAGATCAGCCCCAGCATTTT	CASRRGTGDQPQHF
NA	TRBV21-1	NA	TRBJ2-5	TGTGCCAGCAGCAAAGGGGGACTAGCGGGCTCCCAAGAGACCCAGTACTTC	CASSKGGLAGSQETQYF
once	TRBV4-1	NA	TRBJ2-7	TGCGCCAGCAGGGGGAGTCCCTACGAGCAGTACTTC	CASRGSPYEQYF
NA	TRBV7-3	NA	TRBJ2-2	TGTGCCAGCAGCTTAGTGGGGGGCGATACCGGGGAGCTGTTTTTT	CASSLVGGDTGELFF
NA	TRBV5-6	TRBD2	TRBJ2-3	TGTGCCAGCAGCTTCGGTTTCGGAGCGGGGGGTACAGATACGCAGTATTTT	CASSFGFGAGGTDTQYF
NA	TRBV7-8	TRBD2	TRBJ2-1	TGTGCCAGCAGCTTAGGACTAGCGGGGGTCCAAGAGCAGTTCTTC	CASSLGLAGVQEQFF
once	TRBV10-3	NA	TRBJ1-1	TGTGCCATCAGTGAGGCCACAACACGGGGAAACACTGAAGCTTTCTTT	CAISEATTRGNTEAFF
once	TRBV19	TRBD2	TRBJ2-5	TGTGCCAGTAGTACAGACGGGGGGAGGGAGACCCAGTACTTC	CASSTDGGRETQYF
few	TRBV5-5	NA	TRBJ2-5	TGTGCCAGCAGCTTGGAGGGCCCGGGCCGCGAGACCCAGTACTTC	CASSLEGPGRETQYF
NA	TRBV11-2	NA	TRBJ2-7	TGTGCCAGCAGACCCATCAGGCGCACCTACGAGCAGTACTTC	CASRPIRRTYEQYF
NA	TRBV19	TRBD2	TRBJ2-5	TGTGCCAGTAGTAGTAGCGGGAGAATACAAGAGACCCAGTACTTC	CASSSSGRIQETQYF